This entry features one T cell receptor (beta chain) sequence. Sequencing used immunoSEQ multiplex PCR; TCRdb keeps in-frame clones, though not all of them. The table has approximately 120,000 clones, around 89% seen once; the top ten hold 4% to 5%. This record comes from a study of T cell responses to AZD1222 COVID-19 vaccine. Germline loops: CDR1 LGHDT, CDR2 YNNKEL (reference sequence). Trimming stripped 4 bases from V and 3 bases from J, with 13 bases between. The CDR3 is 16 residues long. This specimen consisted of peripheral blood, obtained on day 0 of AZD1222 vaccination. This receptor was obtained from an adult in good health. V gene TRBV3-1 (or the pseudogene TRBV3-2) combines with J gene TRBJ1-6; D might be TRBD1 (5 bases). CDR3 region: CASSLDPQGYNSPLHF. The CDR3 DNA sequence: TGTGCCAGCAGCCTCGATCCGCAGGGCTATAATTCACCCCTCCACTTT.